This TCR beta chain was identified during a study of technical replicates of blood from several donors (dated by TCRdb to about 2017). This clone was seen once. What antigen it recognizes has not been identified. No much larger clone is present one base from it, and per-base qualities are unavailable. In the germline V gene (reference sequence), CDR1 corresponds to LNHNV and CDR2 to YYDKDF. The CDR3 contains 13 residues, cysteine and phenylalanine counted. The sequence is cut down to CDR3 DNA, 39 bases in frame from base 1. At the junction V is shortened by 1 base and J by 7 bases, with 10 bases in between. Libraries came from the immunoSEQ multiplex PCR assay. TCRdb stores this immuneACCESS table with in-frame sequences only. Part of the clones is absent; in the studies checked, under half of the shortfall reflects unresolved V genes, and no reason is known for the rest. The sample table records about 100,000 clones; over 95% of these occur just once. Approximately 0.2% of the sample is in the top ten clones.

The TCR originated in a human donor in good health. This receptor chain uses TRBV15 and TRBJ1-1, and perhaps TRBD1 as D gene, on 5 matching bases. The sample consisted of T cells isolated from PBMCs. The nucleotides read TGTGCCACCAGCAGAGGTACCGGGGGTGAAGCTTTCTTT. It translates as CATSRGTGGEAFF. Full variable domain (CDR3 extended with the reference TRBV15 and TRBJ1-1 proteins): DAMVIQNPRYQVTQFGKPVTLSCSQTLNHNVMYWYQQKSSQAPKLLFHYYDKDFNNEADTPDNFQSRRPNTSFCFLDIRSPGLGDTAMYLCATSRGTGGEAFFGQGTRLTVV.